These 13 T cell receptor delta chains were sequenced from one sample in a study of gamma-delta T cells after stem cell transplantation. TCRdb re-called the RT-PCR reads with CATT. The sample lists approximately 760 delta-chain clones, approximately 20% seen once, with about 25% in the top ten. The sample taken for sequencing was gamma-delta T cells. These receptors were taken from a human donor. It is not recorded whose cells these are; they may come from a transplant donor.

This clone was picked up a small number of times. TCRdb assigns this DNA the protein of a much larger clone, which departs from its translation at residue 21; this likely reflects a read error, and the protein shown comes from translating the DNA. The rearrangement joins TRDV2 to TRDJ3; TRDD3 aligns across 7 bases. TCRdb supplies no J gene; here it was assigned by aligning the nucleotide sequence to germline. The CDR3 is 25 amino acids. Germline loops: CDR1 GEAIGNYY, CDR2 EKD. The CDR3 loop is CACDTVSGWGTPLRLSSWDTLQMFF. The DNA for the CDR3 is TGTGCCTGTGACACCGTGAGTGGATGGGGGACCCCGCTTCGTTTATCGTCCTGGGACACCCTACAGATGTTTTTC.

No V gene was called here, but the J gene is TRDJ1; TRDD3, the table's D call, lacks a check against the DNA. The CDR3 loop spans 19 amino acids. The CDR3 DNA reads as TGTGCCTTCCCCCGGCCTTCCTACGGGCTGGGGGTTGAAATCGATAAACTCATCTTT. This translates into CAFPRPSYGLGVEIDKLIF.

On this clone: Just one base apart from a much larger clone, this may be a read error. No J gene was assigned, while the V gene was called as TRDV2; no check of the table's D call, TRDD3, against the DNA was made. Germline-derived CDR1 and CDR2 are GEAIGNYY and EKD. The CDR3 totals 17 residues. For the CDR3, the DNA is TGTGCCTGTGACTTCGTACTGGGGGTCAACGAGGCCGATAAACTCATCTTC. This gives the protein CACDFVLGVNEADKLIF.

The chain combines TRDV2 with TRDJ1; 12 bases match TRDD3. Looked up from germline, CDR1 is GEAIGNYY and CDR2 is EKD. The CDR3 is 14 residues long. With V trimmed by 3 bases and J by 7 bases, 5 bases remained unmatched. The CDR3 DNA reads as TGTGCCTGTGACCCCGTACTGGGGGATACTAAACTCATCTTT. It is translated as CACDPVLGDTKLIF.

Details on this clone: Other DNA sequences in this specimen translate into the identical CDR3. This chain links TRDV2 with TRDJ1; D is possibly TRDD3 (6 bases). Trimming shortened V by 0 bases and J by 0 bases, and 22 bases separated the two germline ends. CDR1 is GEAIGNYY, CDR2 EKD, per germline. The CDR3 extends over 19 amino acids. CDR3 loop: CACDTVGTGITLDTDKLIF. For the CDR3, the DNA is TGTGCCTGTGACACCGTTGGCACTGGGATAACACTTGACACCGATAAACTCATCTTT.

The chain employs TRDV2 and TRDJ1; D is possibly TRDD3 (6 bases). The J gene, absent from TCRdb, was called here by matching the DNA to germline. Trimming cost V 0 bases and J 10 bases, with 23 bases left between them. The CDR3 runs to 16 residues. The germline gives CDR1 GEAIGNYY, CDR2 EKD. CDR3 residues: CACDTVGGPHTGRLIF. The CDR3 DNA follows: TGTGCCTGTGACACCGTAGGGGGACCACACACGGGCAGACTCATCTTT.

V and J are TRDV1 and TRDJ1, with D tentatively TRDD3 (6 bases). As TCRdb names no J gene, one was assigned here on the basis of a DNA match to germline. CDR1 and CDR2 (germline): TSWWSYY, QGS. The CDR3 loop spans 18 amino acids. Trimming pared 2 bases from V and 1 base from J, leaving 20 bases between. CDR3 DNA: TGTGCTCTTGGGGAAAAGTCCTGGGGATTGAAAGGCACCGATAAACTCATCTTT. Translated, it gives CALGEKSWGLKGTDKLIF.

V is TRDV2 and J is TRDJ1, with TRDD3 identical over 7 bases. The CDR3 spans 16 residues. Germline V CDR1 and CDR2: GEAIGNYY, EKD. V trimming: 1 base; J trimming: 0 bases; junction bases outside the gene matches: 7. The CDR3 loop is CACDTLVGENTDKLIF. CDR3 DNA: TGTGCCTGTGACACTTTGGTGGGGGAAAACACCGATAAACTCATCTTT.

The sample holds a few counts of this clone. The chain links TRDV2 to TRDJ1; the match to TRDD3 covers 7 bases. CDR1 and CDR2 (germline): GEAIGNYY, EKD. The CDR3 covers 19 residues. V trimming: 0 bases; J trimming: 2 bases; junction bases outside the gene matches: 17. CDR3 nucleotide sequence: TGTGCCTGTGACACCATAGGGCCACTGGGGAATACGAGAACCGATAAACTCATCTTT. It encodes CACDTIGPLGNTRTDKLIF.

The J gene is TRDJ1, the V gene TRDV1; TRDD3 matches 12 bases. The J gene is absent in TCRdb and was assigned here via DNA matching to germline. The CDR3 spans 23 residues. After removal of 1 base from V and 0 bases from J, the junction contained 21 bases not matched to a gene. CDR1 and CDR2 (germline): TSWWSYY, QGS. The CDR3 nucleotides are TGTGCTCTTGGGGAACCAAAATCCTTCCCCTGGGGGATACGCGGGCGTTACACCGATAAACTCATCTTT. Protein product: CALGEPKSFPWGIRGRYTDKLIF.

The chain links TRDV1 to TRDJ1; 12 bases align to TRDD3. TCRdb is silent on the J gene; assignment here came from matching the DNA to germline. CDR1 TSWWSYY and CDR2 QGS come from the germline V gene. The CDR3 is made up of 26 amino acids. V dropped 1 base and J dropped 0; count of bases not matched to a gene: 30. The DNA for the CDR3 is TGTGCTCTTGGGGAACCCCTCCTAGGGGGCCTTTACTGGGGGATACCGGGGGAAACGTACACCGATAAACTCATCTTT. Translated: CALGEPLLGGLYWGIPGETYTDKLIF.

This clone was recorded a few times. TCRdb records a much larger clone's protein for this DNA, with a difference at residue 18 that likely arises from a read error; the protein given is the translation of the DNA. V gene TRDV2 combines with J gene TRDJ3; 7 bases line up with TRDD3. Germline V gene lookup returns CDR1 GEAIGNYY and CDR2 EKD. The CDR3 totals 25 residues. Written as DNA, the CDR3 is TGTGCCTGTGACACCGTGAGTGGATGGGGGACCCCGCTTCGTTTATCGTCCTGTGACACCCGACAGATGTTTTTC. It specifies CACDTVSGWGTPLRLSSCDTRQMFF.

This rearrangement joins TRDV2 to TRDJ1; 10 bases agree with TRDD3. The CDR3 is 18 amino acids. CDR1 and CDR2 (germline): GEAIGNYY, EKD. The J segment lost 0 bases and the V segment lost 3 bases, leaving 12 bases of the junction unmatched. The CDR3 nucleotides read TGTGCCTGTGACCCAGTGTCTGGGGGATATGGGTACACCGATAAACTCATCTTT. This sequence encodes CACDPVSGGYGYTDKLIF.